The entry that follows covers one T cell receptor (beta chain) sequence. The antigen is undetermined. The entry originates in a study of T cell responses to AZD1222 COVID-19 vaccine. Some clones are missing from TCRdb's copy, which holds only in-frame ones; the method was immunoSEQ multiplex PCR. The sample yields 86,000 or so clones, about 89% seen once. General study results and limits: Most donors were white British and more were female, and clonal diversity was possibly underestimated.

V gave up 3 bases and J gave up 6 bases, with 9 bases separating them. The V gene's germline CDR1 is MDHEN and CDR2 SYDVKM. CDR3 size: 13 residues. The TCR originated in an adult who received the AZD1222 COVID-19 vaccine. This rearrangement joins TRBV28 to TRBJ1-5; a weak D match, TRBD1 (5 bases). Sequencing used peripheral blood, obtained 28 days after the second AZD1222 dose. DNA for the CDR3: TGTGCCAGCAGTTTTGGTAGGGGTCAGCCCCAGCATTTT. This codes for CASSFGRGQPQHF.